The clone carrying this T cell receptor (beta chain) has a count of ten or more. The time point here: newly diagnosed GD, antithyroid drugs for less than 3 months. Scientists built the TCR library using RNA that was extracted from PBMCs. Arm-PCR of CDR3 regions and iRepertoire HTBI primers were used to build TCR beta libraries. TCRdb re-analysed the multiplex PCR reads in MiXCR, keeping a single row per CDR3 protein. The sample consists of over 200,000 distinct CDR3 sequences, about 16% of them appearing once. This sample is part of a study of regulatory T cells in long-lasting Graves disease. This CDR3 contains 14 residues. Germline trimming cut 4 bases from V and 4 bases from J; bases unmatched to any gene: 6. Germline CDR1 reads KGHSH; CDR2 reads LQKENI.

The sample in question was peripheral blood mononuclear cells (PBMCs), obtained at new diagnosis, from a patient treated with antithyroid drugs. This TCR was recovered from a female donor with Graves disease. The V call is TRBV18, the J call TRBJ1-2, with 7 nucleotides matching TRBD1. Written as DNA, the CDR3 is TGTGCCAGCTCACAACGGGGACAGTTCTATGGCTACACCTTC. Translated, it gives CASSQRGQFYGYTF.